These T cell receptor beta chains were read from a single sample in a study of blood T cell repertoires in COVID-19. Assay: immunoSEQ multiplex PCR; the TCRdb copy retains only in-frame clones and omits some. The sample includes about 190,000 clones, under 80% of them seen just once. Sample: PBMCs or T cells enriched from blood (not recorded which). Source of these receptors: a woman between 45 and 65 years old with acute COVID-19. Each CDR3 is given with its conserved first and last residue. A D gene is named only where the DNA matches it firmly. Rows may omit the clone size; those that give it use once, few, many or a size class.

v_gene	abundance	j_gene	d_gene	CDR3nt	CDR3aa
TRBV10-1	-	TRBJ1-5	TRBD1	TGCGCCAGCCACAGGGGCATCCAAACGCAGCCCCAGCATTTT	CASHRGIQTQPQHF
TRBV5-1	-	TRBJ2-3	-	TGCGCCAGCAGCTTGCCTAGCGCAACCCCAGATACGCAGTATTTT	CASSLPSATPDTQYF
TRBV7-8	-	TRBJ1-2	-	TGTGCCAGCAGCTTAAGCTCCTCCTCAGGGGTACATGGCTACACCTTC	CASSLSSSSGVHGYTF
TRBV7-9	once	TRBJ2-1	-	TGTGCCAGCAGCGATTCAGGGGCGGGGGCCCTCTCCCAGTTCTTC	CASSDSGAGALSQFF
TRBV5-1	-	TRBJ2-2	-	TGCGCCAGCAGAGATCACCGGCTCGGGTCCACCGGGGAGCTGTTTTTT	CASRDHRLGSTGELFF
TRBV2	-	TRBJ1-1	-	TGTGCCAGCAGTCAGAACAGGGTTTTGAACACTGAAGCTTTCTTT	CASSQNRVLNTEAFF
TRBV4-1	many	TRBJ2-3	TRBD2	TGCGCCAGCAGCCAGGAGCGGGGGGCGGCAGATACGCAGTATTTT	CASSQERGAADTQYF
TRBV20-1	-	TRBJ1-1	TRBD1	TGCAGTGAGGGACAGCGCACTGAAGCTTTCTTT	CSEGQRTEAFF
TRBV27	-	TRBJ1-1	-	TGTGCCAGCAGGATACGGGGGAACACTGAAGCTTTCTTT	CASRIRGNTEAFF
TRBV6-5	-	TRBJ2-3	-	TGTGCCAGCAGGGTAGGGGGCACAGATACGCAGTATTTT	CASRVGGTDTQYF
TRBV12-5	-	TRBJ2-2	TRBD2	TGTGCTAGTGGTCCGGGGGGGCCGGGCACCGGGGAGCTGTTTTTT	CASGPGGPGTGELFF
TRBV4-1	-	TRBJ2-3	-	TGCGCCAGCAGCCAACGGGCGGGGTTGGGCACAGATACGCAGTATTTT	CASSQRAGLGTDTQYF
TRBV6-5	-	TRBJ1-1	TRBD1	TGTGCCAGCAGTTTTCCACCGGACAGGGGGAACACTGAAGCTTTCTTT	CASSFPPDRGNTEAFF
TRBV7-3	few	TRBJ2-2	TRBD2	TGTGCCAGCAGCTTAGGCGGGGGGTCCATCAACACCGGGGAGCTGTTTTTT	CASSLGGGSINTGELFF
TRBV5-6	-	TRBJ1-2	TRBD1	TGTGCCAGCAGCACGCGACAGGGAGCGGTATGGGGCTACACCTTC	CASSTRQGAVWGYTF
TRBV6-5	-	TRBJ1-5	-	TGTGCCAGCAGTTACGGGTCAGGTAGCAATCAGCCCCAGCATTTT	CASSYGSGSNQPQHF
TRBV6-5	-	TRBJ1-5	-	TGTGCCAGCAGTTACTCGAGCCAGGTTGCTCAGCCCCAGCATTTT	CASSYSSQVAQPQHF
TRBV27	-	TRBJ1-5	TRBD1	TGTGCCAGCAGTCTAAACAGGGGTGGGCCCCAGCATTTT	CASSLNRGGPQHF
TRBV29-1	-	TRBJ2-5	TRBD2	TGCAGCGTTGAAGTGGCGGGGGGGGAGACCCAGTACTTC	CSVEVAGGETQYF
TRBV7-8	-	TRBJ2-3	-	TGTGCCAGCAGACCACGGGTGAGATCGCGCACAGATACGCAGTATTTT	CASRPRVRSRTDTQYF
TRBV3-1/TRBV3-2	-	TRBJ2-1	TRBD1	TGTGCCAGCAGCCAAGATCTAGGGCCAGGGGGCAATGAGCAGTTCTTC	CASSQDLGPGGNEQFF
TRBV7-2	-	TRBJ2-5	TRBD2	TGTGCCAGCAGCTCTCAAGCGGGGGGGCATGAGACCCAGTACTTC	CASSSQAGGHETQYF